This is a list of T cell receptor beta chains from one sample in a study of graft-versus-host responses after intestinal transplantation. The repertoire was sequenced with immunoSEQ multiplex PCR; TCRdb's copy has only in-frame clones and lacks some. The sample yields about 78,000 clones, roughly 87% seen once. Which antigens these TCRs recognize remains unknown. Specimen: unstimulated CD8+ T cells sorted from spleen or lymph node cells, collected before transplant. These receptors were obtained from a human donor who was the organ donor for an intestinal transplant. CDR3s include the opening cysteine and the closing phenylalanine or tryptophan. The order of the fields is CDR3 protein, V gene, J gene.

CDR3: CASSFSAPRDRESTQYF
V: TRBV27
J: TRBJ2-5

CDR3: CASSEYFNTEAFF
V: TRBV25-1
J: TRBJ1-1

CDR3: CAWSGGSYEQYF
V: TRBV30
J: TRBJ2-7

CDR3: CASSFGPSSGNTIYF
V: TRBV5-1
J: TRBJ1-3

CDR3: CASSAGQGATYEQYF
V: TRBV5-4
J: TRBJ2-7

CDR3: CAWSPGGGNTIYF
V: TRBV30
J: TRBJ1-3

CDR3: CASSFRDRLNEKLFF
V: TRBV28
J: TRBJ1-4

CDR3: CASSSLSRRYSNQPQHF
V: TRBV7-8
J: TRBJ1-5

CDR3: CATSKTGKEAFF
V: TRBV15
J: TRBJ1-1

CDR3: CASSPQQQGPNYGYTF
V: TRBV7-2
J: TRBJ1-2

CDR3: CASSLVRLWLEAGQGISEAFF
V: TRBV7-8
J: TRBJ1-1

CDR3: CASSLGQFQGGYTF
V: TRBV13
J: TRBJ1-2

CDR3: CASRHTGETQYF
V: TRBV2
J: TRBJ2-5

CDR3: CASSQDLGSPNYGYTF
V: TRBV4-1
J: TRBJ1-2

CDR3: CASRTTGEGYGYTF
V: TRBV6-1
J: TRBJ1-2

CDR3: CASNLLNSETQYF
V: TRBV5-6
J: TRBJ2-5

CDR3: CSLEDSTEAFF
V: TRBV29-1
J: TRBJ1-1

CDR3: CASSLAGGNQETQYF
V: TRBV7-9
J: TRBJ2-5

CDR3: CASSFLDSYEQYF
V: TRBV27
J: TRBJ2-7

CDR3: CASSDPRQGNEQYF
V: TRBV2
J: TRBJ2-7

CDR3: CASSQKGTNTEAFF
V: TRBV4-1
J: TRBJ1-1

CDR3: CAWSWDTEAFF
V: TRBV30
J: TRBJ1-1

CDR3: CASSHPGISPLHF
V: TRBV4-1
J: TRBJ1-6

CDR3: CASSLSWGPTYEQYF
V: TRBV28
J: TRBJ2-7

CDR3: CSAMGYTF
V: TRBV29-1
J: TRBJ1-2

CDR3: CASSLEAGSSYEQYF
V: TRBV7-6
J: TRBJ2-7

CDR3: CASSLTRWEQFF
V: TRBV28
J: TRBJ2-1

CDR3: CASSQGGGEQYF
V: TRBV4-2
J: TRBJ2-7

CDR3: CASSFQGRNTGELFF
V: TRBV11-2
J: TRBJ2-2

CDR3: CASWSDNTEAFF
V: TRBV28
J: TRBJ1-1

CDR3: CASSFPRQTDSPLHF
V: TRBV7-3
J: TRBJ1-6

CDR3: CASSPGTGTYEQYF
V: TRBV5-1
J: NA

CDR3: CASHPGRYNSPLHF
V: TRBV6-1
J: TRBJ1-6

CDR3: CASSVHPGQIYNEQFF
V: TRBV28
J: TRBJ2-1

CDR3: CASSLVSYEQYF
V: TRBV7-9
J: TRBJ2-7

CDR3: CASSLSDGLYGYTF
V: TRBV11-2
J: TRBJ1-2

CDR3: CSVEGESSYEQYF
V: TRBV29-1
J: TRBJ2-7

CDR3: CASSFGAGRYEQYF
V: TRBV7-2
J: TRBJ2-7

CDR3: CASSLGRTLYEQYF
V: TRBV13
J: TRBJ2-7

CDR3: CASSLGGAFGYTF
V: TRBV27
J: TRBJ1-2

CDR3: CAWSSLLGRPQHF
V: TRBV30
J: TRBJ1-5

CDR3: CASSLLWRNYGYTF
V: TRBV5-6
J: TRBJ1-2

CDR3: CASSQDRGSGYTF
V: TRBV4-1
J: TRBJ1-2

CDR3: CATRPSGGVNEQYF
V: TRBV7-6
J: NA

CDR3: CASSLAGGDTDTQYF
V: TRBV28
J: TRBJ2-3

CDR3: CASSQEVPDSYNSPLHF
V: TRBV4-1
J: TRBJ1-6

CDR3: CASSGGTGIGSYNEQFF
V: TRBV9
J: TRBJ2-1

CDR3: CASSRLFNWGFEAFF
V: TRBV6-1
J: TRBJ1-1

CDR3: CASSPGGSQPQHF
V: TRBV6-4
J: TRBJ1-5

CDR3: CASSVGTDYGYTF
V: TRBV6-1
J: TRBJ1-2

CDR3: CASSPTERNEQYF
V: TRBV5-4
J: TRBJ2-7

CDR3: CASSFGLAGGDRVF
V: TRBV27
J: TRBJ2-1

CDR3: CASSQVPGQADYGYTF
V: TRBV4-1
J: TRBJ1-2

CDR3: CASSKDPGPNSPTYEQYF
V: TRBV21-1
J: TRBJ2-7